What follows are 26 T cell receptor beta chains derived from one specimen sequenced in a study of blood T cell repertoires in COVID-19. Data came from immunoSEQ multiplex PCR; TCRdb stores just in-frame clones and leaves some out. The sample has roughly 250,000 clones, 85% to 90% seen once. The sequenced material came from PBMCs or T cells enriched from blood (not recorded which). These receptors all stem from a woman in her 50s who had recovered from COVID-19.

The J gene is TRBJ1-4, the V gene TRBV3-1 (or the pseudogene TRBV3-2); D is undetermined. Germline CDR1 reads LGHDT; CDR2 reads YNNKEL (reference sequence). V was clipped by 4 bases and J by 0 bases, with 12 bases between them. The CDR3 consists of 16 residues. The CDR3, as DNA: TGTGCCAGCAGCCCGACACCGGTGCCAACTAATGAAAAACTGTTTTTT. Its translation is CASSPTPVPTNEKLFF.

V gene TRBV9 combines with J gene TRBJ2-1; a weak D match, TRBD2 (5 bases). This CDR3 is built from 19 residues. Germline values: CDR1 SGDLS, CDR2 YYNGEE. The V end lost 6 bases, the J end lost 0 bases, and 25 bases lay between the germline ends. CDR3 protein: CASTPRRRWNSFSYNEQFF. DNA of the CDR3: TGTGCCAGCACCCCAAGGAGGCGATGGAACAGCTTCTCCTACAATGAGCAGTTCTTC. Variable domain in full (rest from reference TRBV9 and TRBJ2-1): DSGVTQTPKHLITATGQRVTLRCSPRSGDLSVYWYQQSLDQGLQFLIQYYNGEERAKGNILERFSAQQFPDLHSELNLSSLELGDSALYFCASTPRRRWNSFSYNEQFFGPGTRLTVL.

The chain links TRBV7-8 to TRBJ2-5, with D perhaps TRBD2 (5 bases). Trimming stripped 5 bases from V and 2 bases from J, with 15 bases between. CDR1 is SGHVS and CDR2 is FQNEAQ in the germline V gene. The CDR3 consists of 15 residues. CDR3 protein: CASSPSEGRQETQYF. The CDR3 DNA sequence: TGTGCCAGCAGCCCTAGTGAGGGCAGACAAGAGACCCAGTACTTC.

CDR3 amino acids: CASSQPGTGVANSPLHF. CDR3 coding DNA: TGTGCCAGCAGTCAACCCGGGACAGGGGTGGCTAATTCACCCCTCCACTTT. The chain uses TRBV28 and TRBJ1-6; 10 positions agree with TRBD1. The CDR3 consists of 17 residues. Trimming removed 5 bases from V and 6 bases from J; junction bases left unmatched: 10. The germline gives CDR1 MDHEN, CDR2 SYDVKM.

This clone showed up just a few times. V and J are TRBV11-2 and TRBJ2-7; TRBD2 aligns across 10 bases. The CDR3 loop spans 17 amino acids. V dropped 3 bases and J dropped 3; count of bases not matched to a gene: 11. From germline, CDR1 is SGHAT and CDR2 FQNNGV. The CDR3 protein is CASSFGMGLAMDYEQYF. For the CDR3, the DNA is TGTGCCAGCAGCTTCGGTATGGGACTAGCGATGGACTACGAGCAGTACTTC.

The rearrangement links TRBV19 to TRBJ1-2; weak D call: TRBD1 (6 bases). Per the germline V gene, CDR1 is LNHDA and CDR2 is SQIVND (reference sequence). The V and J ends lost 1 base and 2 bases respectively, with 14 bases between them. This CDR3 is built from 16 residues. This CDR3 reads CASSIGGGERNYGYTF. As DNA, the CDR3 is TGTGCCAGTAGTATAGGAGGGGGTGAGCGGAACTATGGCTACACCTTC.

This clone was observed a handful of times. V is TRBV7-2 and J is TRBJ2-1; 10 bases are shared with TRBD2. Per germline, CDR1 SGHTA and CDR2 FQGNSA. CDR3 length: 16 residues. V lost 5 bases, J lost 4 bases, and 8 bases stayed unmatched. The CDR3 here is CASSQGVAGGYNEQFF. CDR3 nucleotide sequence: TGTGCCAGCAGCCAAGGGGTAGCGGGAGGTTACAATGAGCAGTTCTTC.

The rearrangement uses TRBV5-1 and TRBJ2-3; a possible D gene is TRBD1 (6 bases). Germline lookup yields CDR1 SGHRS and CDR2 YFSETQ. The V end was cut by 0 bases, the J end by 1 base, with 12 bases between. The CDR3 runs 16 residues. CDR3 sequence (DNA): TGCGCCAGCAGCTTGGGGGGCAGGGGAGGCACAGATACGCAGTATTTT. Protein sequence: CASSLGGRGGTDTQYF.

The genes are TRBV5-4 and TRBJ2-7, with D hard to call. Germline V CDR1 and CDR2: SGHNT, YYREEE (reference sequence). V gave up 2 bases and J gave up 3 bases, with 3 bases separating them. This CDR3 has 11 residues. The CDR3 bases are TGTGCCAGCAGCTTATACTACGAGCAGTACTTC. This gives the protein CASSLYYEQYF.

The J gene is TRBJ1-6, the V gene TRBV9; 8 bases map to TRBD1. The V segment lost 2 bases and the J segment 9 bases; nucleotides outside the gene matches: 10. Looked up from germline, CDR1 is SGDLS and CDR2 is YYNGEE. CDR3 size: 16 residues. This chain's CDR3 is CASSVGQGGSSSPLHF. In DNA, the CDR3 is TGTGCCAGCAGCGTCGGACAGGGTGGGTCGAGTTCACCCCTCCACTTT.

Here the CDR3 DNA reads TGTGCCTGGCGCCCGGACAGACAGAGTGGGCTGTTTTTT. Amino acids: CAWRPDRQSGLFF. The V gene is TRBV30, the J gene TRBJ2-2, with D possibly matching TRBD1 (6 bases). This CDR3 is built from 13 residues. V gave up 5 bases and J gave up 13 bases, with 20 bases separating them. The germline gives CDR1 GTSNPN, CDR2 SVGIG (reference sequence).

In this sample, this clone turned up once. J is TRBJ1-4 and V is TRBV30, with D perhaps matching TRBD1 (5 bases). Germline V CDR1 and CDR2: GTSNPN, SVGIG (reference sequence). Trimming shortened V by 0 bases and J by 8 bases, and 16 bases separated the two germline ends. The CDR3 runs 15 residues. The CDR3 DNA is TGTGCCTGGAGTGTACAGGCGGGGTGGGACGAAAAACTGTTTTTT. Its translation is CAWSVQAGWDEKLFF.

In this sample, this clone turned up once. The J gene is TRBJ1-1, the V gene TRBV7-8, with 7 bases identical to TRBD1. This CDR3 has 14 residues. The V gene end was trimmed by 3 bases and the J gene end by 1 base; junction bases not matched to a gene: 2. The germline gives CDR1 SGHVS, CDR2 FQNEAQ. The CDR3 loop is CASSFGQANTEAFF. As DNA, the CDR3 is TGTGCCAGCAGCTTCGGACAGGCGAACACTGAAGCTTTCTTT.

J is TRBJ2-4 and V is TRBV5-8; 8 bases line up with TRBD1. After removal of 1 base from V and 1 base from J, the junction contained 7 bases not matched to a gene. The CDR3 loop spans 17 amino acids. Germline assignment: CDR1 SGHTS and CDR2 YDEGEE. CDR3 sequence reads: CASSLRAGGWAKNIQYF. The CDR3 region has the DNA TGTGCCAGCAGCTTGAGGGCAGGGGGCTGGGCCAAAAACATTCAGTACTTC.

This clone is a singleton in its sample. This chain connects TRBV30 to TRBJ1-1, with D possibly matching TRBD1 (5 bases). Trimming left V 4 bases short and J 0 bases short, with 12 bases between. Germline values: CDR1 GTSNPN, CDR2 SVGIG (reference sequence). The CDR3 is 14 amino acids. The CDR3 sequence: CAWNTDILNTEAFF. DNA for the CDR3: TGTGCCTGGAACACGGACATCTTGAACACTGAAGCTTTCTTT.

This chain connects TRBV2 to TRBJ2-5, with 7 positions matching TRBD2. CDR3 length: 15 residues. CDR1 and CDR2 from the germline V gene are SNHLY and FYNNEI. V lost 1 base and J lost 4; bases outside the gene matches: 6. CDR3 sequence (DNA): TGTGCCAGCAGTGAAGATCGGGCTAGCGGAGAGACCCAGTACTTC. Its translation: CASSEDRASGETQYF.

The V call is TRBV24-1, the J call TRBJ2-3; 10 nucleotides line up with TRBD2. V lost 0 bases and J lost 5; bases outside the gene matches: 7. Germline CDR1 is KGHDR and CDR2 is SFDVKD. This CDR3 has 17 residues. The CDR3, as DNA: TGTGCCACCAGTGATTTGCGATCTAGCGGGAGTTTAGATACGCAGTATTTT. This codes for CATSDLRSSGSLDTQYF.

This clone has a count of ten or more. DNA of the CDR3: TGTGCCAGCAGCCCGACTAGACAGGGGGCGTTTTTTGGGGCCAACGTCCTGACTTTC. Its protein is CASSPTRQGAFFGANVLTF. The chain uses TRBV3-1 (or the pseudogene TRBV3-2) and TRBJ2-6; TRBD1 matches at 10 bases. The trim removed 4 bases at V and 3 bases at J, leaving 12 bases unmatched. The CDR3 is 19 amino acids. Germline CDR1 LGHDT, CDR2 YNNKEL (reference sequence).

The chain carries TRBV5-5 and TRBJ1-2; D gene uncertain. This CDR3 has 15 amino acids. The germline V gene has CDR1 SGHKS and CDR2 YYEKEE (reference sequence). V gave up 1 base and J gave up 4 bases, with 14 bases separating them. CDR3 in amino acids: CASSLSQSPLYGYTF. As DNA, the CDR3 is TGTGCCAGCAGCTTGAGTCAGTCGCCCCTCTATGGCTACACCTTC.

The table lists this clone with a few counts. The V call is TRBV2, the J call TRBJ1-1; D remains ambiguous. The ends were cut back, 4 bases at V and 1 base at J, with 7 bases in the middle. The CDR3 is 13 residues long. The germline V gene encodes CDR1 SNHLY and CDR2 FYNNEI. CDR3: CASSGHSNTEAFF. In nucleotides, the CDR3 is TGTGCCAGCAGTGGACACTCGAACACTGAAGCTTTCTTT.

The CDR3: CASSWGLADIRDEQFF. The DNA of the CDR3 is TGTGCCAGCAGCTGGGGACTAGCGGATATTAGGGATGAGCAGTTCTTC. V and J are TRBV7-9 and TRBJ2-1, with 11 bases identical to TRBD2. The CDR3 is made up of 16 amino acids. The V segment lost 4 bases and the J segment 8 bases; nucleotides outside the gene matches: 10. The germline gives CDR1 SEHNR, CDR2 FQNEAQ (reference sequence).

The rearrangement joins TRBV2 to TRBJ1-4; D gene uncertain. The germline CDR1 and CDR2 sequences are SNHLY and FYNNEI. The CDR3 sequence is 15 residues long. V dropped 1 base and J dropped 0 bases, with 6 bases sitting between them. The CDR3 reads CASSEVGSTNEKLFF. The CDR3 region has the DNA TGTGCCAGCAGTGAAGTTGGCTCAACTAATGAAAAACTGTTTTTT.

The CDR3 loop is CASRGRSQSSKRTDTQYF. The CDR3 DNA is TGTGCCAGCCGCGGGAGGTCTCAAAGTAGTAAACGCACAGATACGCAGTATTTT. J is TRBJ2-3 and V is TRBV27; 8 positions match TRBD2. V trimming: 8 bases; J trimming: 1 base; junction bases outside the gene matches: 17. The CDR3 runs to 18 residues. Germline V gene lookup returns CDR1 MNHEY and CDR2 SMNVEV (reference sequence).

V is TRBV19 and J is TRBJ2-3, with 8 bases fitting TRBD2. Germline trimming cut 4 bases from V and 2 bases from J; bases unmatched to any gene: 5. This CDR3 spans 15 amino acids. CDR1 LNHDA and CDR2 SQIVND come from the germline V gene (reference sequence). CDR3 loop: CASSRASGLTDTQYF. For the CDR3, the DNA is TGTGCCAGTAGTAGAGCTAGCGGGCTCACAGATACGCAGTATTTT.

This sequence joins TRBV7-2 and TRBJ2-1; 8 bases line up with TRBD1. V lost 5 bases and J lost 2; bases outside the gene matches: 5. Germline CDR1 reads SGHTA; CDR2 reads FQGNSA. The length of the CDR3 is 15 residues. CDR3 sequence: CASSAAGGPYNEQFF. In DNA, the CDR3 is TGTGCCAGCAGCGCTGCAGGGGGCCCCTACAATGAGCAGTTCTTC. The full variable domain, rest sourced from reference TRBV7-2 and TRBJ2-1, is GAGVSQSPSNKVTEKGKDVELRCDPISGHTALYWYRQSLGQGLEFLIYFQGNSAPDKSGLPSDRFSAERTGGSVSTLTIQRTQQEDSAVYLCASSAAGGPYNEQFFGPGTRLTVL.

The chain recombines TRBV24-1 with TRBJ1-3; D is possibly TRBD1 (6 bases). Germline V lookup: CDR1 KGHDR, CDR2 SFDVKD. The CDR3 consists of 16 residues. V was shortened by 2 bases and J by 0 bases, with 10 bases between the two germline ends. The CDR3 here is CATSDYREDSGNTIYF. As DNA, the CDR3 is TGTGCCACCAGTGATTACAGGGAAGACTCTGGAAACACCATATATTTT.